This T cell receptor (beta chain) stems from a study of T cells in Graves' hyperthyroidism and ophthalmopathy. V was cut by 5 bases and J by 6 bases, with 14 bases left in between. Per the germline V gene, CDR1 is SGHNT and CDR2 is YENEEA. This CDR3 has 14 amino acids. This clonotype was recorded many times. The blood was taken when hyperthyroidism was first diagnosed, before any ophthalmopathy symptoms showed up. TCR beta CDR3 region amplification was performed from RNA transcripts. In the first-round RT-PCR of the TCR CDR3, the HTBI primer set was used. Using its own MiXCR run on the multiplex PCR reads, TCRdb lists one record per CDR3 protein. The sample lists 250,000 or so distinct CDR3 sequences, approximately 15% occurring once.

Sequencing was done on a sample of blood. The sequence derives from a woman aged 40 to 50 with Graves' hyperthyroidism that later progressed to Graves' ophthalmopathy. The chain couples TRBV11-3 to TRBJ2-1, with D possibly TRBD2 on 5 matching bases. This CDR3 reads CASSLSGGPNEQFF. CDR3 nucleotides: TGTGCCAGCAGCCTATCAGGAGGCCCCAATGAGCAGTTCTTC.